The T cell receptor (beta chain) described here comes from a study of beta chain features in type 1 diabetes. Study overall: Age, gender and cell yields were similar between patients and healthy donors.

V lost 7 bases, J lost 8 bases, and 15 bases lay in between. The CDR3 runs to 13 residues. Germline assignment: CDR1 SGHTA and CDR2 FQGTGA. Reverse transcription of all isolated RNA meant that expressed TCRB transcripts were sequenced. The average output of naive, central memory and regulatory T cell samples was roughly 3.6 million reads. Here immunoSEQ multiplex PCR was the method, and the copy in TCRdb shows in-frame clones only, minus some. The table includes approximately 170,000 clones, around 8% detected once. Findings and caveats of the study: Within each of all four CD4+ subsets, Type 1 diabetes patients had TCRB CDR3s that were moderately but significantly shorter.

This clone occurred a few times. Its antigen is as yet unknown. Only one heparinised blood draw was taken per donor, and its volume averaged approximately 120 mL. Purity exceeding 95% was reached by all sorted populations. This clonotype originated in a woman in her 40s with type 1 diabetes. The J gene is TRBJ2-1, the V gene TRBV7-3; TRBD2 might be the D (5 bases). Sequenced input: central memory CD4+ T cells from blood. CDR3 DNA sequence: TGTGCCAGCACCACTACCGGGGTGGATGAGCAGTTCTTC. Translating gives CASTTTGVDEQFF. Together with reference TRBV7-3 and TRBJ2-1, the CDR3 gives the full variable domain: GAGVSQTPSNKVTEKGKYVELRCDPISGHTALYWYRQSLGQGPEFLIYFQGTGAADDSGLPNDRFFAVRPEGSVSTLKIQRTERGDSAVYLCASTTTGVDEQFFGPGTRLTVL.